A single sample is the source of the 9 T cell receptor beta chains below, sequenced in a study of Ad26.COV2.S vaccination and SARS-CoV-2 variants. TCRdb's table, derived via immunoSEQ multiplex PCR, lists solely in-frame clones and lacks some. The table shows more than 150,000 clones, with 70% to 90% occurring only once. The input for sequencing was peripheral blood, taken after recovery from COVID-19. The receptors derive from a human donor who had recovered from COVID-19.

This clone was observed at least ten times. The chain employs TRBV9 and TRBJ1-3; D is unresolved. This CDR3 region has 14 residues. Trimming left V 3 bases short and J 3 bases short, with 10 bases between. Germline V CDR1 and CDR2: SGDLS, YYNGEE. CDR3 residues: CASSERGNGNTIYF. DNA for the CDR3: TGTGCCAGCAGCGAGCGGGGAAATGGAAACACCATATATTTT.

The chain employs TRBV12-3 or TRBV12-4 and TRBJ1-2; D remains unclear. V lost 1 base and J 7 bases, leaving 7 bases between the germline ends. The CDR3 is 12 residues long. CDR3 residues: CASSLEGAGYTF. DNA for the CDR3: TGTGCCAGCAGTTTAGAGGGCGCTGGCTACACCTTC.

V gene TRBV11-2 combines with J gene TRBJ2-5; no definite D call. V was pared by 8 bases and J by 4 bases, with 11 bases between. This CDR3 comprises 12 residues. Germline V gene sequence: CDR1 SGHAT, CDR2 FQNNGV. CDR3 residues: CASGGRRETQYF. The CDR3, as DNA: TGTGCCAGCGGCGGCAGGCGAGAGACCCAGTACTTC.

This chain uses TRBV5-1 with TRBJ2-5; a weak D match, TRBD1 (7 bases). Germline CDR1 is SGHRS and CDR2 is YFSETQ. V was cut by 0 bases and J by 4 bases, with 10 bases left in between. The CDR3 totals 14 residues. The CDR3 nucleotides are TGCGCCAGCAGCTTGGGTCAGGGGGGAGAGACCCAGTACTTC. Its protein is CASSLGQGGETQYF.

This sequence joins TRBV24-1 and TRBJ2-3; 7 bases fit TRBD1. The CDR3 sequence is 13 residues long. Germline trimming cut 12 bases from V and 0 bases from J; bases unmatched to any gene: 5. Germline loops: CDR1 KGHDR, CDR2 SFDVKD. CDR3 nucleotides: TGTGCCTCACAACAGGGGAGCACAGATACGCAGTATTTT. It encodes CASQQGSTDTQYF.

In its sample, this clone was seen a few times. The chain has TRBV28 and TRBJ1-1; no reliable D call. The germline V and J ends were trimmed by 5 bases and 7 bases, with 11 bases remaining between them. The CDR3 has 12 amino acids. CDR1 MDHEN and CDR2 SYDVKM come from the germline V gene. CDR3 nucleotides: TGTGCCAGCAGTCGGCGGGCCTTTGAAGCTTTCTTT. Translating gives CASSRRAFEAFF.

The rearrangement uses TRBV18 and TRBJ2-7, with 10 positions matching TRBD2. Trimming took 3 bases from V and 3 from J; bases not matched to a gene: 5. Germline CDR1 is KGHSH and CDR2 is LQKENI. This CDR3 has 15 amino acids. CDR3 sequence reads: CASSPGASGSYEQYF. Here the CDR3 DNA reads TGTGCCAGCTCACCGGGGGCTAGCGGGAGCTACGAGCAGTACTTC.

The rearrangement links TRBV4-2 to TRBJ1-6, with D perhaps TRBD1 (6 bases). The CDR3 covers 19 residues. V was shortened by 4 bases and J by 2 bases, with 21 bases between the two germline ends. Germline CDR1 is LGHNA and CDR2 is YNFKEQ. The CDR3 loop reads CASSPRDILRDTYNSPLHF. The CDR3, as DNA: TGTGCCAGCAGCCCAAGGGACATTTTAAGGGACACCTATAATTCACCCCTCCACTTT.

The rearrangement uses TRBV5-8 and TRBJ1-2; D unresolved. The V and J ends lost 4 bases and 3 bases respectively, with 10 bases between them. The V gene's germline CDR1 is SGHTS and CDR2 YDEGEE. The CDR3 spans 13 residues. CDR3 sequence reads: CASSPQRDYGYTF. The CDR3 nucleotides read TGTGCCAGCAGCCCCCAGAGGGACTATGGCTACACCTTC.